This TCR beta chain originates from a study of CD8+ T cells in alopecia areata. Looking at the study overall: Once tofacitinib had been taken for 6 to 18 months, 6 months off drug followed.

The V and J ends lost 6 bases and 0 bases respectively, with 11 bases between them. The CDR3 covers 14 residues. Germline V gene lookup returns CDR1 MNHEY and CDR2 SVGAGI. Following RNA extraction, reverse transcription yielded cDNA that acted as the sequencing template. Using immunoSEQ multiplex PCR, the repertoire was profiled, and TCRdb retains in-frame clones only, with some absent. The sample holds approximately 200,000 clones; around 60% are singletons and the top ten take around 3.2%. Broader study findings: Scalp lesions, especially in alopecia totalis/universalis, had higher clonality than normal scalp.

Treatment meaning: oral pan-JAK inhibitor, 5-10 mg twice daily. This clone showed up just a few times. The antigen remains unidentified. The origin of this receptor is a human donor with alopecia areata. The chain employs TRBV6-5 and TRBJ2-5, with no clear D. Specimen: CD4+ T cells sorted from blood, collected at week 4, from a patient treated with tofacitinib. CDR3 region: CASRAADDQETQYF. CDR3 nucleotides: TGTGCCAGCAGGGCGGCCGACGACCAAGAGACCCAGTACTTC.